The clone carrying this TCR beta chain is a singleton in its sample. The antigen remains unidentified. The assay was immunoSEQ multiplex PCR, and TCRdb's table has in-frame clones only and misses some. The data contain more than 95,000 clones, 91% of them singletons. This entry comes from a study of T cell responses to AZD1222 COVID-19 vaccine. The germline CDR1 and CDR2 sequences are SGHRS and YFSETQ. The CDR3 consists of 15 residues. V was shortened by 0 bases and J by 0 bases, with 9 bases between the two germline ends. Findings and caveats of the study: Among the donors, most were white British and more were female, and clonal diversity was possibly underestimated. Spike-specific TCR breadth rose after two AZD1222 doses, and depth rose as well. The peak T cell response came first, and repertoires were sampled only after it. Spike-spanning, vaccine-associated CD4 TCRs were dominant at 160-218 and 743-854.

Here the sequenced sample was peripheral blood, taken on day 0 of AZD1222 vaccination. The V gene is TRBV5-1, the J gene TRBJ1-1; D is perhaps TRBD1 (6 bases). This clonotype was obtained from an adult in good health. CDR3 bases: TGCGCCAGCAGCTTGGCGGCAGGGGTGAACACTGAAGCTTTCTTT. Residues: CASSLAAGVNTEAFF.